The sequence of this T cell receptor beta chain was determined in a study of blood T cell repertoires in COVID-19. Study in general: Donors in the United States, Italy and Spain gave samples during acute or convalescent COVID-19. Nucleic acid was either cDNA or gDNA, and it came from T cells, B-cell-depleted T cells, or PBMCs.

V was shortened by 8 bases and J by 0 bases, with 10 bases between the two germline ends. The V gene's germline CDR1 is MDHEN and CDR2 SYDVKM. This CDR3 has 14 amino acids. In the original analysis: For nucleated cells, counts were estimated from reference gene primer amplification. Measured with immunoSEQ multiplex PCR; TCRdb has only the in-frame clones, and not every one. The DNA gave D and trimming, while V, J and clone size come from that table. The sample has about 64,000 clones; about 93% are singletons. Sequenced input: peripheral blood. This rearrangement joins TRBV28 to TRBJ1-4, with a weak D call TRBD1 (5 bases). This clonotype originated in a woman older than 75 with active COVID-19. CDR3 in DNA: TGTGCCAGCCGCCGGGGGGCAACTAATGAAAAACTGTTTTTT. This encodes CASRRGATNEKLFF.